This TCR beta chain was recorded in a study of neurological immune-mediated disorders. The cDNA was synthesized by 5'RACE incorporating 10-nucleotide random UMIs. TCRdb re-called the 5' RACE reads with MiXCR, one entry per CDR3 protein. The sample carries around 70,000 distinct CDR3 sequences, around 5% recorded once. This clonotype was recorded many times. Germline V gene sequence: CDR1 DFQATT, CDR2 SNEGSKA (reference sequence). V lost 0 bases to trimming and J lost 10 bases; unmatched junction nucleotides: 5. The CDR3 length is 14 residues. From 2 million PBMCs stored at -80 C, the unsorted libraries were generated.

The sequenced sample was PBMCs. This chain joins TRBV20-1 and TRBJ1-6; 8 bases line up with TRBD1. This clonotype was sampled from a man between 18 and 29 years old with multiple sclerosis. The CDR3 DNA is TGCAGTGCTAGAGATGGACAGGGAGGATCACCCCTCCACTTT. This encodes CSARDGQGGSPLHF.